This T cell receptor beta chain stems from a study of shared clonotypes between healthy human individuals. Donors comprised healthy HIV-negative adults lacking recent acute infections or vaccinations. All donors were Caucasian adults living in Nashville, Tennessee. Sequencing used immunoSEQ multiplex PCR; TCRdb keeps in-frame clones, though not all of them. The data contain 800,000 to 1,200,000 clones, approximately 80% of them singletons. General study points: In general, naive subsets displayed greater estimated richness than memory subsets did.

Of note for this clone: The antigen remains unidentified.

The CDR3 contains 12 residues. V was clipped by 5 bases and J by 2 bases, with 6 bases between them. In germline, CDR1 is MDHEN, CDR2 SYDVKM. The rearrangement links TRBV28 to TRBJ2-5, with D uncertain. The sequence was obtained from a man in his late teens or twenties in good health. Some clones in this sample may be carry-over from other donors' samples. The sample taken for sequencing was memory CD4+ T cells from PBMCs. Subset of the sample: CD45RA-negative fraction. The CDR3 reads CASSQNQETQYF. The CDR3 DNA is TGTGCCAGCAGTCAGAATCAAGAGACCCAGTACTTC.